This T cell receptor (beta chain) was identified during a study of T cells in Graves' hyperthyroidism and ophthalmopathy (dated by TCRdb to between 2018 and 2021). At the level of the whole study: To identify TCR V-J signatures that set the groups apart, the researchers used a discovery cohort of 100 patients, made up of about 44 with Graves' ophthalmopathy and 55 to 65 with stable Graves' hyperthyroidism. TCR Vbeta CDR3 sequencing of 135 peripheral blood samples (over 40 ophthalmopathy, 75 to 80 hyperthyroidism and some 17 progressor patients) is reported in the paper. Prospective prediction of ophthalmopathy was tested in an independent validation cohort consisting of under 20 hyperthyroidism patients and approximately 16 patients who later progressed to ophthalmopathy. Following sampling, methimazole starting at 30 mg daily was given to hyperthyroidism patients, and high-dose intravenous methylprednisolone was given to ophthalmopathy patients. Thyroid tissue and blood T-cell repertoires from six Graves' hyperthyroidism patients were also compared in the study. The 75 to 100 discovery patients were randomly split 7:3 into training and test sets. The full study reports these points: Most expanded thyroid clonotypes (frequency above 0.001) were also detected in blood, a finding suggesting that blood repertoires may reflect thyroid immune responses. No statistical method was used to fix the sample size in advance, and group allocation was not hidden from the investigators. During validation, the model predicted progression to ophthalmopathy a median of about 6.3 months ahead of onset, with almost 71% sensitivity and around 73% specificity. A 13 V-J signature model separated ophthalmopathy from stable hyperthyroidism, with 87.88% sensitivity and around 84% specificity in cross-validation and 80%/75% in testing.

Stable Graves' hyperthyroidism was defined as no progression to ophthalmopathy during 18 months of follow-up. Hyperthyroidism patients were newly diagnosed, had a disease duration of under 2 months, and were aged 18 to 65 years. Exclusion was applied to patients with uncontrolled infections, other autoimmune diseases, pregnancy or lactation. Diagnoses relied on clinical symptoms, serum thyroxine and TRAb, thyroid ultrasound and orbital computed tomography. Trizol reagent was used to extract total RNA, and RNA quality was then checked on an Agilent 2100 Bioanalyzer. This clonotype occurred many times. Its antigen is not yet known. Base qualities were left out, and no much larger clone turns up one base away. The TCR beta CDR3 regions were amplified from the RNA transcripts. The first round of RT-PCR for the TCR CDR3 was performed with the HTBI primer set and the Qiagen OneStep RT-PCR kit. Libraries were constructed in a second round of multiplex PCR, after which size selection and purification were performed. The libraries were sequenced on an Illumina HiSeq2000 using paired-end 100 bp reads. Per the authors' processing: SOAPnuke was used to process the raw data, with reads discarded if the reads contained adapters or uncalled bases, had a mean Phred below 15, or lacked an exact constant-primer or identifier match. COPE v1.2.5 was used to merge high-quality paired reads, and clonotypes were defined as unique nucleotide sequences. MiTCR v1.1 was used to align clonotypes to the IMGT TRBV, TRBD and TRBJ reference segments. The analysis included only V-J combinations with a frequency above 0.0001, which together covered around 99% of the repertoires. A TCS score was defined as the ratio between F50 (clonal expansion) and ExV (chaos), using BLOSUM62-based TCRdist between CDR3 peptides within each V-J. Welch's t-statistics and random forest reduced just over 500 V-J features to 13, which were used in a naive Bayes classifier (R e1071). Thyroid-blood repertoire similarity was quantified with the Morisita-Horn index. TCRdb passed the public sequencing reads through fastp at Q25 and MiXCR, retaining productive beta sequences. For every CDR3 protein sequence, its rows merge into one entry that carries the most common genes and DNA. The V and J calls reflect TCRdb's pipeline rather than the authors' work. The sample includes about 46,000 distinct CDR3 sequences, with 45% to 50% observed a single time. The ten most abundant clones make up roughly 32% of the sample.

From the cysteine through the phenylalanine, the CDR3 covers 12 amino acids. Only the CDR3 DNA stays, 36 bases, in frame from base 1. V and J lose 5 bases and 6 bases, and a span of 11 bases separates them. The germline V gene (reference sequence) specifies SEHNR as CDR1 and FQNEAQ as CDR2. The sample was peripheral blood or thyroid tissue (not recorded which). The V and J segments used are TRBV7-9 and TRBJ2-7; the D region possibly corresponds to TRBD2 (6 bases align). The sequence derives from a woman in her fifties or sixties with Graves' hyperthyroidism. The DNA reads as follows: TGTGCCAGCAGCCAAACTAGCTCCGAGCAGTACTTC. This codes for CASSQTSSEQYF.